This T cell receptor (beta chain) appears in the sequencing data of a study of T cell changes during pregnancy in multiple sclerosis. The repertoire was sequenced with immunoSEQ multiplex PCR; TCRdb's copy has only in-frame clones and lacks some. The table has around 54,000 clones, around 90% seen once; the top ten hold around 0.6%. The CDR3 has 14 amino acids. V shed 6 bases and J 4 bases; nucleotides not matched to a gene: 6. From germline, CDR1 is LNHDA and CDR2 SQIVND (reference sequence). The chain uses TRBV19 and TRBJ1-2; 9 nucleotides line up with TRBD1. Material: CD4+ T cells from peripheral blood mononuclear cells, obtained after pregnancy. The sequence was collected from a female donor in good health, enrolled as a control in a pregnancy study. The CDR3 coding sequence is TGTGCCAGTAGGACACGGGACAGGGCCTATGGCTACACCTTC. As protein: CASRTRDRAYGYTF.